This record covers a single TCR beta chain. The antigen remains undetermined. The data are from a study of cytomegalovirus exposure and HLA in healthy donors. Study as a whole: For the approximately 410 genotyped donors, over 80% fell within the Caucasian-associated ancestry cluster.

Overall study results and limits: A list of 150 or so TCR beta chains associated with cytomegalovirus was given. Many donors shared some public TCRs, even though most TCR sequences were rare.

The primer mix had 60 Vbeta and 13 Jbeta primers. Data came from immunoSEQ multiplex PCR; TCRdb stores just in-frame clones and leaves some out. The table lists roughly 120,000 clones, 77% of them singletons. Per germline, CDR1 SGHKS and CDR2 YYEKEE (reference sequence). The CDR3 is 13 amino acids. The V end was cut by 6 bases, the J end by 1 base, with 10 bases between. The TCR was taken from a woman in her thirties or forties in good health and CMV-seropositive. V and J are TRBV5-5 and TRBJ1-1; possible D gene TRBD1, 5 bases. Material for sequencing was PBMCs. The CDR3 is CASTAGPNTEAFF. The CDR3 DNA is TGTGCCAGCACGGCAGGGCCGAACACTGAAGCTTTCTTT.